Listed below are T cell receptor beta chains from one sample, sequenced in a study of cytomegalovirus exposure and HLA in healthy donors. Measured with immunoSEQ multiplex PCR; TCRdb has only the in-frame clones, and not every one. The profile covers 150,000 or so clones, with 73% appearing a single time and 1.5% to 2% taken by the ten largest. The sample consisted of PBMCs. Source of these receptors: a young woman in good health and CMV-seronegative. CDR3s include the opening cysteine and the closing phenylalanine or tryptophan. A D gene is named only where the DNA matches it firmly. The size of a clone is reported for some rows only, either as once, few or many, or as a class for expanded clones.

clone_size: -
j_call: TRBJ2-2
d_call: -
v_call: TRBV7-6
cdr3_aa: CASSPTRDTGELFF
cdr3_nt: TGTGCCAGCAGCCCTACCCGGGACACCGGGGAGCTGTTTTTT

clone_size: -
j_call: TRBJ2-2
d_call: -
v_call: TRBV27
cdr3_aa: CASRRESNTGELFF
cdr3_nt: TGTGCCAGCAGGAGGGAGTCGAACACCGGGGAGCTGTTTTTT

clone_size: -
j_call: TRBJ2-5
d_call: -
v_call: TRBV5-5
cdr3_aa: CASSFSGQQETQYF
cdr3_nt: TGTGCCAGCAGCTTTTCAGGGCAACAAGAGACCCAGTACTTC

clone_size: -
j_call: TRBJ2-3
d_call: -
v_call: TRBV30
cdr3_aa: CAWSVGGDTQYF
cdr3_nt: TGTGCCTGGAGTGTAGGAGGGGATACGCAGTATTTT

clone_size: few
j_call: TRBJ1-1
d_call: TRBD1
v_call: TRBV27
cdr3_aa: CASRRPPGGKAFF
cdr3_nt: TGTGCCAGCAGAAGGCCCCCAGGGGGTAAAGCTTTCTTT

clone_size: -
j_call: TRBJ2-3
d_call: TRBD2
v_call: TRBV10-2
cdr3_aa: CASSESGLAGSTDTQYF
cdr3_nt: TGCGCCAGCAGTGAGTCGGGACTAGCGGGCAGCACAGATACGCAGTATTTT

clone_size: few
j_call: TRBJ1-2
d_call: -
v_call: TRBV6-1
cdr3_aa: CASSRAGNYGYTF
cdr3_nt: TGTGCCAGCAGCCGGGCAGGGAACTATGGCTACACCTTC

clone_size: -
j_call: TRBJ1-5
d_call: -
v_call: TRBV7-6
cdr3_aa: CASSPSRGGFGYSNQPQHF
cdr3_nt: TGTGCCAGCAGCCCCTCCCGGGGGGGTTTCGGCTATAGCAATCAGCCCCAGCATTTT

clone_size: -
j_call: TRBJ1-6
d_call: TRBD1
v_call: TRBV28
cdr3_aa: CASRRVPRTGGYNSPLHF
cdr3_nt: TGTGCCAGCCGCCGGGTCCCAAGGACAGGGGGCTATAATTCACCCCTCCACTTT

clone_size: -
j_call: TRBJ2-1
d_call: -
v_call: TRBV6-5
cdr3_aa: CASSYGPGQFF
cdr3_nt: TGTGCCAGCAGTTACGGCCCAGGACAGTTCTTC

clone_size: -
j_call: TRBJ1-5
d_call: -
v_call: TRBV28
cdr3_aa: CASSPRGGARQPQHF
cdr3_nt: TGTGCCAGCAGTCCCCGGGGGGGGGCACGTCAGCCCCAGCATTTT

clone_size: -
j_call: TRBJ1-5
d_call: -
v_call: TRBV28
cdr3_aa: CASSLADYGQRSQPQHF
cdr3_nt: TGTGCCAGCAGTTTAGCCGATTATGGACAGCGGTCTCAGCCCCAGCATTTT

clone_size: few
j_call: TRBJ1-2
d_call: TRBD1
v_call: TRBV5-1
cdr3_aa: CASSLEGQGSGYTF
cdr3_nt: TGCGCCAGCAGCTTGGAGGGACAGGGTTCTGGCTACACCTTC

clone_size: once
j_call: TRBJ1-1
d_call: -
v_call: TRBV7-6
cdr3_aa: CASSLARETEAFF
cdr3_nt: TGTGCCAGCAGCTTAGCTCGGGAAACTGAAGCTTTCTTT

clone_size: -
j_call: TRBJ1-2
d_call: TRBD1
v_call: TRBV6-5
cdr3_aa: CASSYSGQLYYTF
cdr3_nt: TGTGCCAGCAGTTACTCGGGACAGCTGTACTACACCTTC

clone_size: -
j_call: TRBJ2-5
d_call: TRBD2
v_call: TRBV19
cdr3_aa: CASSPGLAGDPRGTQYF
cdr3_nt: TGTGCCAGTAGTCCGGGACTAGCGGGAGACCCACGCGGAACCCAGTACTTC

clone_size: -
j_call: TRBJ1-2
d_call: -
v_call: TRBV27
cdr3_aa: CASSLTAFYGYTF
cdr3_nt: TGTGCCAGCAGTTTAACTGCCTTCTATGGCTACACCTTC

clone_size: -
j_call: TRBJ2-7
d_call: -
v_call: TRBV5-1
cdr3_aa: CASSLGGRASYEQYF
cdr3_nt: TGCGCCAGCAGCTTGGGTGGTAGAGCCTCCTACGAGCAGTACTTC

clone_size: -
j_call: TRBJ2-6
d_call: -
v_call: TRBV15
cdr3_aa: CATSSRTEYSGANVLTF
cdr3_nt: TGTGCCACCAGCTCCCGGACAGAATACTCTGGGGCCAACGTCCTGACTTTC

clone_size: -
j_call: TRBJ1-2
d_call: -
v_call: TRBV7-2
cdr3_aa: CASRNDRRNNYGYTF
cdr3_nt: TGTGCCAGCCGGAATGACAGGCGAAATAACTATGGCTACACCTTC

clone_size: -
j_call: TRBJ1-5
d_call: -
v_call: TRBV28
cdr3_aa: CASQDNSNQPQHF
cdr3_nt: TGTGCCAGCCAGGATAATAGCAATCAGCCCCAGCATTTT

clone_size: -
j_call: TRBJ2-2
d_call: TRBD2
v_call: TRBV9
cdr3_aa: CASSVAGGDVTGELFF
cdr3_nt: TGTGCCAGCAGCGTAGCGGGGGGGGACGTAACCGGGGAGCTGTTTTTT

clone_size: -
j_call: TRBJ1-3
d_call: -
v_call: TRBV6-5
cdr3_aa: CASSTGFSGNTIYF
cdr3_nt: TGTGCCAGCAGTACAGGGTTCTCTGGAAACACCATATATTTT

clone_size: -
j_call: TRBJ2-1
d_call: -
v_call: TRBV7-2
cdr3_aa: CAGSLVRTTFYNEQFF
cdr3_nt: TGTGCCGGCAGCTTGGTGCGGACTACGTTCTACAATGAGCAGTTCTTC

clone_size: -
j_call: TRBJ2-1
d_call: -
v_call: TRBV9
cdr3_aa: CASSVAPDSYNEQFF
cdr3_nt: TGTGCCAGCAGCGTAGCGCCGGACAGTTACAATGAGCAGTTCTTC

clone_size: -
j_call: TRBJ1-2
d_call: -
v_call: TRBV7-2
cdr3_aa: CASSLNQGPDGYTF
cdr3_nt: TGTGCCAGCAGCTTAAATCAGGGCCCGGATGGCTACACCTTC

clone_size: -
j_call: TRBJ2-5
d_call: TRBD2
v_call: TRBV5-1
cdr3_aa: CASSLDVLPSGSLETQYF
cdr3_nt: TGCGCCAGCAGCTTGGATGTTCTTCCTAGCGGGAGCCTGGAGACCCAGTACTTC

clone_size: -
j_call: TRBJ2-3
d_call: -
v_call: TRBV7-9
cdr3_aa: CASSSGAPGQPYTDTQYF
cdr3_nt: TGTGCCAGCAGCTCCGGTGCCCCTGGACAGCCATACACAGATACGCAGTATTTT

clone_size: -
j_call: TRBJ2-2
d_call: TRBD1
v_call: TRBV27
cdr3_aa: CASSTDRSSNTGELFF
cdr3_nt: TGTGCCAGCAGTACGGACAGGTCCTCGAACACCGGGGAGCTGTTTTTT

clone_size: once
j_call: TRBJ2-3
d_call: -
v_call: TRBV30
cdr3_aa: CAWFNERSSTDTQYF
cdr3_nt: TGTGCCTGGTTCAACGAGCGGAGCTCCACAGATACGCAGTATTTT

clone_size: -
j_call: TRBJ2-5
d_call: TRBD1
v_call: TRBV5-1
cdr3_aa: CASSLLPRDSQYSIQYF
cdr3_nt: TGCGCCAGCAGCTTGCTCCCCCGGGACAGTCAGTATTCGATCCAGTACTTC

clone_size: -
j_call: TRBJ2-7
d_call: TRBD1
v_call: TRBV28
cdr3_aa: CASSLGQGRYEQYF
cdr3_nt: TGTGCCAGCAGTTTGGGACAGGGAAGGTACGAGCAGTACTTC

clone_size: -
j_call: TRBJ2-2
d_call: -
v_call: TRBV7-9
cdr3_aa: CASSFNRETGELFF
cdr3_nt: TGTGCCAGCAGCTTCAACAGGGAGACCGGGGAGCTGTTTTTT

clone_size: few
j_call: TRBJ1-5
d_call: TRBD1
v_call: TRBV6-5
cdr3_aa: CASSLTGGGNQPQHF
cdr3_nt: TGTGCCAGCAGCCTCACAGGGGGCGGCAATCAGCCCCAGCATTTT

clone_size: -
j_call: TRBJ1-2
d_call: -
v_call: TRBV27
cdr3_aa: CASSVSGTPINYGYTF
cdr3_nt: TGTGCCAGCAGTGTTTCCGGGACACCTATTAACTATGGCTACACCTTC

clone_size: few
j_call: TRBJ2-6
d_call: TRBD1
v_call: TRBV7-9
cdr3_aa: CASSLGRDRGNSGANVLTF
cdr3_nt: TGTGCCAGCAGCTTGGGCCGGGACAGGGGTAACTCTGGGGCCAACGTCCTGACTTTC

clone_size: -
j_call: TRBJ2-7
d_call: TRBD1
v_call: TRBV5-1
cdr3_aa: CASSLAVRDRDHEQYF
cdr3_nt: TGCGCCAGCAGCTTGGCTGTTCGGGACAGGGACCACGAGCAGTACTTC

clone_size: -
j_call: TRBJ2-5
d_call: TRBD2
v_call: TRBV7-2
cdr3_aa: CASSLEGSSGGWETQYF
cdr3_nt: TGTGCCAGCAGCTTAGAGGGTTCCAGCGGGGGGTGGGAGACCCAGTACTTC

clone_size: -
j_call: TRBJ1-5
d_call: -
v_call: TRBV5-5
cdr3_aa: CASSLSELAPQHF
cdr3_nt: TGTGCCAGCAGCTTGTCAGAGCTAGCGCCCCAGCATTTT

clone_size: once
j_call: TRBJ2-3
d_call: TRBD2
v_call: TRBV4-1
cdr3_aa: CASSQGPAGGTDTQYF
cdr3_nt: TGCGCCAGCAGCCAAGGGCCAGCGGGAGGGACAGATACGCAGTATTTT

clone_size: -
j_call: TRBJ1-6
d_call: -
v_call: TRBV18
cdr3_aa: CASSPEGLGNSPLHF
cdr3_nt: TGTGCCAGCTCACCAGAGGGTCTAGGTAATTCACCCCTCCACTTT

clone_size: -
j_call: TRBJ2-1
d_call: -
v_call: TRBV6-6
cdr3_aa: CASTLGRQNYNEQFF
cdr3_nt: TGTGCCAGCACCCTCGGGAGACAGAATTACAATGAGCAGTTCTTC

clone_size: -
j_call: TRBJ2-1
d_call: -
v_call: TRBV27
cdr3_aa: CASRPRGNEQFF
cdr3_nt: TGTGCCAGCAGGCCCCGGGGCAATGAGCAGTTCTTC